This entry lists 9 T cell receptor beta chains sequenced from one sample in a study of T cell changes during pregnancy in multiple sclerosis. Data came from immunoSEQ multiplex PCR; TCRdb stores just in-frame clones and leaves some out. The profile shows about 24,000 clones, roughly 90% of them singletons. Sequenced material: CD8+ T cells from peripheral blood mononuclear cells, taken in the third trimester of pregnancy. These receptors originate from a female donor in good health, enrolled as a control in a pregnancy study.

This sequence joins TRBV21-1 and TRBJ2-3; the listed D gene, TRBD1, was not tested against the DNA. TRBV21-1 is termed a pseudogene. The CDR3 is made up of 18 amino acids. CDR3 DNA sequence: TGTGCCAGCCTAGAGAGATCCCCGGGACAGGGCAACACAGATACGCAGTATTTT. This translates into CASLERSPGQGNTDTQYF.

The CDR3 reads CAWTGIGNTIYF. The CDR3 nucleotides read TGTGCCTGGACAGGGATCGGAAACACCATATATTTT. This chain links TRBV30 with TRBJ1-3, with D possibly matching TRBD1 (5 bases). Germline CDR1 GTSNPN, CDR2 SVGIG (reference sequence). Trimming shortened V by 4 bases and J by 4 bases, and 8 bases separated the two germline ends. CDR3 length: 12 amino acids.

This chain links TRBV11-2 with TRBJ2-1, with TRBD2 matching over 11 bases. The CDR3 extends over 16 amino acids. Germline V gene data show CDR1 as SGHAT and CDR2 as FQNNGV. With 5 bases clipped from V and 8 bases from J, the junction kept 11 bases outside the gene matches. CDR3 sequence (DNA): TGTGCCAGCAGCCCCGCCTCCCTAGCGGGGGGTTATGAGCAGTTCTTC. Its protein is CASSPASLAGGYEQFF.

The rearrangement joins TRBV27 to TRBJ1-4; 9 nucleotides align to TRBD1. The germline CDR1 and CDR2 sequences are MNHEY and SMNVEV (reference sequence). The CDR3 is 17 residues long. Unmatched junction bases numbered 15, after V lost 6 bases and J lost 7 bases. This CDR3 reads CASRLTGGDLMGEKLFF. The CDR3 nucleotides read TGTGCCAGCAGGCTTACAGGGGGCGACTTAATGGGTGAAAAACTGTTTTTT. Full variable domain (remainder filled in from reference TRBV27 and TRBJ1-4): EAQVTQNPRYLITVTGKKLTVTCSQNMNHEYMSWYRQDPGLGLRQIYYSMNVEVTDKGDVPEGYKVSRKEKRNFPLILESPSPNQTSLYFCASRLTGGDLMGEKLFFGSGTQLSVL.

This chain connects TRBV7-8 to TRBJ1-5; D remains ambiguous. Trimming took off 0 bases at V and 8 bases at J, with 5 bases between the two ends. The CDR3 is 12 amino acids. Per germline, CDR1 SGHVS and CDR2 FQNEAQ. In DNA, the CDR3 is TGTGCCAGCAGCTTAGCGGGAGAGCCCCAGCATTTT. Translation: CASSLAGEPQHF.

The J gene is TRBJ2-7, the V gene TRBV9; 12 bases map to TRBD2. CDR1 and CDR2 (germline): SGDLS, YYNGEE. V was clipped by 4 bases and J by 5 bases; unmatched bases: 7. The CDR3 length is 15 residues. The CDR3: CASSPLAGGLDEQYF. The DNA of the CDR3 is TGTGCCAGCAGCCCCCTAGCGGGAGGGCTTGACGAGCAGTACTTC.

This sequence joins TRBV19 and TRBJ2-2; 7 bases align to TRBD2. Trimming cost V 3 bases and J 3 bases; bases outside gene matches: 4. This CDR3 has 15 amino acids. Germline V CDR1 and CDR2: LNHDA, SQIVND (reference sequence). This CDR3 is CASSMRREYTGELFF. The CDR3 DNA is TGTGCCAGTAGTATGCGGCGGGAGTACACCGGGGAGCTGTTTTTT.

The chain combines TRBV7-6 with TRBJ2-7; D is unresolved. Germline V gives CDR1 SGHVS, CDR2 FNYEAQ. The CDR3 runs 13 residues. Trimming left V 1 base short and J 5 bases short, with 9 bases between. This CDR3 reads CASSLDPGDEQYF. The CDR3 DNA reads as TGTGCCAGCAGCTTAGATCCAGGCGACGAGCAGTACTTC.

The chain is built from TRBV7-9 and TRBJ2-5, with D possibly being TRBD2 (6 bases). The CDR3 is 18 residues long. V was pared by 0 bases and J by 1 base, with 18 bases between. CDR1 is SEHNR, CDR2 FQNEAQ, per germline (reference sequence). Here the CDR3 reads CASSLADLGLLFQETQYF. The CDR3 DNA follows: TGTGCCAGCAGCTTAGCAGACTTGGGACTCCTGTTCCAAGAGACCCAGTACTTC.